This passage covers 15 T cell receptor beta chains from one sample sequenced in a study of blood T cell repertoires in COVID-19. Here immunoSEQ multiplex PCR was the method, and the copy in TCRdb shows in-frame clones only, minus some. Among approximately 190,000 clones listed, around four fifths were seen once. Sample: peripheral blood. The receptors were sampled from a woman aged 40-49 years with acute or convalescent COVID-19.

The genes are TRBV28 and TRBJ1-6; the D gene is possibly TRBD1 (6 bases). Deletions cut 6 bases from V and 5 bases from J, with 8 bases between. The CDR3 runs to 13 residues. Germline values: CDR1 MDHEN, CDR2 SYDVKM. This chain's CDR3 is CASSWDNNSPLHF. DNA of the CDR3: TGTGCCAGCAGCTGGGACAATAATTCACCCCTCCACTTT.

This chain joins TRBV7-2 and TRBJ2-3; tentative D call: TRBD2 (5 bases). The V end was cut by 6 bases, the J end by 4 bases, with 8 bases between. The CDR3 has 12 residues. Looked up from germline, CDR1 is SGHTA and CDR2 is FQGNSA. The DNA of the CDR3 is TGTGCCAGCAGTTTCGGGGCAGATACGCAGTATTTT. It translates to CASSFGADTQYF.

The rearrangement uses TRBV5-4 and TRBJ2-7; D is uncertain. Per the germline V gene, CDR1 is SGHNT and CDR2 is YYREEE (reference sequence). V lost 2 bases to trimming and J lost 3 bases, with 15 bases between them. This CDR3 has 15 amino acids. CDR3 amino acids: CASSFRGGVSYEQYF. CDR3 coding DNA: TGTGCCAGCAGCTTTCGCGGCGGAGTCAGCTACGAGCAGTACTTC.

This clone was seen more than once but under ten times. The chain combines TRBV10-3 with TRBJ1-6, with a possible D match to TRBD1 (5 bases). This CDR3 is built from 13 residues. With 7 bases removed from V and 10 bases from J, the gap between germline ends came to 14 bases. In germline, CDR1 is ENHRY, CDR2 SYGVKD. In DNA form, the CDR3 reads TGTGCCATCACCGTGGACACCACATCACCCCTCCACTTT. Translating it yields CAITVDTTSPLHF.

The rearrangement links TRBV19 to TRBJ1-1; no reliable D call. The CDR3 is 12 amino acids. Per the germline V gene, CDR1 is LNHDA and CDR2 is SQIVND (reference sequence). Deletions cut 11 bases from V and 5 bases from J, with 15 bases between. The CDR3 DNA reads TGTGCCTCCGGTTGGGCGGGGACTGAAGCTTTCTTT. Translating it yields CASGWAGTEAFF. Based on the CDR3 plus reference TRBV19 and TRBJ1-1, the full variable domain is DGGITQSPKYLFRKEGQNVTLSCEQNLNHDAMYWYRQDPGQGLRLIYYSQIVNDFQKGDIAEGYSVSREKKESFPLTVTSAQKNPTAFYLCASGWAGTEAFFGQGTRLTVV.

This chain's CDR3 is CASSAIDRLGSSYNSPLHF. DNA of the CDR3: TGTGCCAGCAGCGCCATCGACAGACTCGGAAGCTCCTATAATTCACCCCTCCACTTT. The chain employs TRBV5-6 and TRBJ1-6, with D perhaps TRBD1 (5 bases). The CDR3 has 19 residues. Germline assignment: CDR1 SGHDT and CDR2 YYEEEE. Trimming stripped 4 bases from V and 0 bases from J, with 20 bases between.

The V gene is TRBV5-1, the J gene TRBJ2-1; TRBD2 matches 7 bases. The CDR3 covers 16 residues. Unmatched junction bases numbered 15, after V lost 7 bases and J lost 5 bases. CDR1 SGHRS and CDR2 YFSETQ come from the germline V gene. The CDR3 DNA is TGCGCCAGCGCCAGCTCTCTAGCGGCAAAGAACAATGAGCAGTTCTTC. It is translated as CASASSLAAKNNEQFF.

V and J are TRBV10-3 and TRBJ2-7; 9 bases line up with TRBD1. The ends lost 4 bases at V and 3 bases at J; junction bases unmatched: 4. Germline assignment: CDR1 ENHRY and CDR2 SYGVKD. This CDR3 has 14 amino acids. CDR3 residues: CAISGWGQGYEQYF. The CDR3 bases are TGTGCCATCAGTGGTTGGGGACAGGGCTACGAGCAGTACTTC.

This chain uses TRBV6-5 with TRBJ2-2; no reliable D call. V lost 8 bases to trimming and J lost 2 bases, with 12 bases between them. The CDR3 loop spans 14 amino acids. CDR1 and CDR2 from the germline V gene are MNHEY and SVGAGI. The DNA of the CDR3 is TGTGCCAGCGGGCCCCCCGTAAACACCGGGGAGCTGTTTTTT. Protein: CASGPPVNTGELFF.

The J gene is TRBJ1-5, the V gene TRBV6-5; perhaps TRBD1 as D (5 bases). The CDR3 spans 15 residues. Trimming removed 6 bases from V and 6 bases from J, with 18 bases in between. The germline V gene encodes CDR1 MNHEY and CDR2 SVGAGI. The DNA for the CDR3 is TGTGCCAGCAGCCTGGACATCGGTTTGGGTCAGCCCCAGCATTTT. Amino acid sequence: CASSLDIGLGQPQHF.

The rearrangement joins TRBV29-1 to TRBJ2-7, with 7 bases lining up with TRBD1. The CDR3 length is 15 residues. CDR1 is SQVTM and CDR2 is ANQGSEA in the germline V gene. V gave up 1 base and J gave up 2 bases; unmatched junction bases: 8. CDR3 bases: TGCAGCGTTGAAGTGGGGACAGCGGCTCCCTACGAGCAGTACTTC. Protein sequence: CSVEVGTAAPYEQYF.

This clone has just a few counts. The CDR3 bases are TGCAGCGTGGTTAAAGGTGCGGCAGCTGGAAACACCATATATTTT. Translated: CSVVKGAAAGNTIYF. This rearrangement joins TRBV29-1 to TRBJ1-3; D is ambiguous. This CDR3 spans 15 amino acids. Trimming cost V 6 bases and J 2 bases, with 17 bases left between them. Germline assignment: CDR1 SQVTM and CDR2 ANQGSEA.

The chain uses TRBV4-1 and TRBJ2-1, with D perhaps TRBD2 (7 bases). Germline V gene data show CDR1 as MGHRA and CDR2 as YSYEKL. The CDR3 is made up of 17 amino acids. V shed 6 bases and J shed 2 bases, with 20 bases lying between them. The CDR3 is CASSLRGGQGPYNEQFF. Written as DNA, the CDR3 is TGCGCCAGCAGTCTAAGGGGGGGCCAGGGGCCCTACAATGAGCAGTTCTTC.

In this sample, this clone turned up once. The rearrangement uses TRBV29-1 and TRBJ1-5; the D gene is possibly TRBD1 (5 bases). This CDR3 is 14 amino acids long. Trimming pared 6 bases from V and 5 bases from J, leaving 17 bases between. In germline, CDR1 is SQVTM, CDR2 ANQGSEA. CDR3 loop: CSVLTGLSDQPQHF. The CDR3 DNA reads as TGCAGCGTCTTAACGGGACTTTCTGATCAGCCCCAGCATTTT.

The CDR3 loop is CASSLGGGVGTEAFF. The CDR3 DNA sequence: TGTGCCAGCAGCTTAGGTGGCGGGGTGGGCACTGAAGCTTTCTTT. The chain employs TRBV7-8 and TRBJ1-1; D not certain. This CDR3 is 15 amino acids long. The germline V gene has CDR1 SGHVS and CDR2 FQNEAQ. Trimming took off 1 base at V and 4 bases at J, with 13 bases between the two ends.